This TCR beta chain appears in the sequencing data of a study of blood T cell repertoires in COVID-19. Authors' analysis steps: Counts of nucleated cells, estimated from reference gene primer amplification, were obtained. Libraries were prepared by immunoSEQ multiplex PCR; TCRdb keeps only in-frame clonotypes and omits some of them. V and J calls and clone size are copied from that table; D and trimming were computed from the DNA. The repertoire consists of about 150,000 clones, with 84% occurring once and the leading ten covering roughly 7.9%. Trimming shortened V by 4 bases and J by 0 bases, and 9 bases separated the two germline ends. Germline CDR1 SGHRS, CDR2 YFSETQ. The CDR3 sequence is 14 residues long.

Sample: peripheral blood. The J gene is TRBJ2-3, the V gene TRBV5-1; TRBD2 might be the D (6 bases). The TCR was taken from a woman aged 45-65 years in a cohort sampled during active or convalescent COVID-19. The CDR3 is CASSPGTSTDTQYF. CDR3 DNA: TGCGCCAGCAGCCCCGGGACTAGCACAGATACGCAGTATTTT.